The next 19 T cell receptor beta chains were all read from a single sample in a study of shared clonotypes between healthy human individuals. Generated by immunoSEQ multiplex PCR, the TCRdb table keeps only in-frame clones and is missing some. The sample includes some 200,000 clones, 50% to 75% of them seen just once. Sequencing input: memory CD4+ T cells sorted from blood. The subset denotes: CD45RA-negative fraction. The receptors come from a man aged 30-40 years in good health.

CDR3 bases: TGTGCCAGCAGCTTTGGGGCAGGGGTAGTCGCCTACGAGCAGTACTTC. This translates into CASSFGAGVVAYEQYF. The V gene is TRBV5-6, the J gene TRBJ2-7, with D tentatively TRBD1 (6 bases). From germline, CDR1 is SGHDT and CDR2 YYEEEE. This CDR3 is 16 amino acids long. V was shortened by 2 bases and J by 2 bases, with 17 bases between the two germline ends.

The V call is TRBV2, the J call TRBJ2-1; D ambiguous. The CDR3 is 12 amino acids. Germline V gives CDR1 SNHLY, CDR2 FYNNEI. V was trimmed by 6 bases and J by 12 bases, leaving 15 bases between them. The DNA of the CDR3 is TGTGCCAGCAGCGTGGGCGGAATGACGCAGTTCTTC. Translating it yields CASSVGGMTQFF.

The chain has TRBV27 and TRBJ1-2; D ambiguous. This CDR3 comprises 13 residues. The germline V gene encodes CDR1 MNHEY and CDR2 SMNVEV (reference sequence). Trimming took 6 bases from V and 4 from J, leaving 12 bases between them. The CDR3 DNA reads TGTGCCAGCAGACAAAGTACGGTCTATGGCTACACCTTC. This translates into CASRQSTVYGYTF.

The chain recombines TRBV5-1 with TRBJ2-7, with 8 bases aligning to TRBD2. The CDR3 spans 14 residues. V trimming: 4 bases; J trimming: 6 bases; junction bases outside the gene matches: 9. Germline CDR1 reads SGHRS; CDR2 reads YFSETQ. This CDR3 is CASSVSGGPVEQYF. Here the CDR3 DNA reads TGCGCCAGCAGCGTTTCGGGAGGGCCGGTCGAGCAGTACTTC.

This rearrangement joins TRBV4-2 to TRBJ2-2, with 7 bases that match TRBD2. V shed 4 bases, J shed 1 base, and the junction held 9 bases outside the gene matches. This CDR3 has 17 amino acids. Looked up from germline, CDR1 is LGHNA and CDR2 is YNFKEQ. The CDR3 DNA follows: TGTGCCAGCAGCCGAACTCAACAGCGGGGGAACACCGGGGAGCTGTTTTTT. This codes for CASSRTQQRGNTGELFF.

Comment on this clone: A read error may be the cause here, since a much bigger clone is one base away. The same CDR3 can be traced to other DNA sequences in this sample. This rearrangement joins TRBV5-5 to TRBJ2-7; the D gene is possibly TRBD2 (6 bases). The V and J ends lost 2 bases and 0 bases respectively, with 9 bases between them. Germline assignment: CDR1 SGHKS and CDR2 YYEKEE (reference sequence). The CDR3 has 14 amino acids. The CDR3 nucleotides are TGTGCCAGCAGCTTAGGAGGGAGCTCCTACGAGCAGTACTTC. The encoded protein is CASSLGGSSYEQYF.

This chain connects TRBV2 to TRBJ2-2, with 7 bases that match TRBD1. This CDR3 region has 14 residues. The ends lost 7 bases at V and 4 bases at J; junction bases unmatched: 6. Germline-derived CDR1 and CDR2 are SNHLY and FYNNEI. The CDR3 bases are TGTGCCAGCAATAACAGGGGTGGCACCGGGGAGCTGTTTTTT. As protein: CASNNRGGTGELFF.

The rearrangement uses TRBV28 and TRBJ2-7; the D is unclear. Germline V gene sequence: CDR1 MDHEN, CDR2 SYDVKM. Trimming took 4 bases from V and 3 from J, leaving 7 bases between them. This CDR3 has 12 amino acids. CDR3: CASSSTDYEQYF. The CDR3 DNA sequence: TGTGCCAGCAGTTCTACTGACTACGAGCAGTACTTC.

There are a few counts of this clone. The chain uses TRBV6-5 and TRBJ2-5, with no clear D. The CDR3 has 13 residues. Trimming took 2 bases from V and 0 from J, leaving 4 bases between them. Per germline, CDR1 MNHEY and CDR2 SVGAGI. The CDR3 DNA reads as TGTGCCAGCAGTTACGGCGACCAAGAGACCCAGTACTTC. Protein sequence: CASSYGDQETQYF.

This chain uses TRBV5-1 with TRBJ2-2; D is unresolved. CDR1 and CDR2 (germline): SGHRS, YFSETQ. V dropped 0 bases and J dropped 2 bases, with 5 bases sitting between them. The CDR3 runs 14 residues. The CDR3 sequence is CASSLVDNTGELFF. The CDR3 DNA is TGCGCCAGCAGCTTGGTCGATAACACCGGGGAGCTGTTTTTT.

The chain carries TRBV27 and TRBJ1-5, with a possible D match to TRBD1 (5 bases). The CDR3 runs to 15 residues. Germline-derived CDR1 and CDR2 are MNHEY and SMNVEV (reference sequence). V lost 7 bases and J 3 bases, leaving 16 bases between the germline ends. The CDR3 DNA reads TGTGCCAGCAAGGGACTCGGGCGGTTCAATCAGCCCCAGCATTTT. As protein: CASKGLGRFNQPQHF.

V gene TRBV11-3 combines with J gene TRBJ2-5; 9 nucleotides line up with TRBD2. CDR1 and CDR2 (germline): SGHNT, YENEEA. The CDR3 is 15 amino acids. Losses at the gene ends were 1 base for V and 1 base for J; bases not matched to a gene: 1. CDR3 amino acids: CASSLGSGSQETQYF. For the CDR3, the DNA is TGTGCCAGCAGCTTAGGTAGCGGGAGCCAAGAGACCCAGTACTTC. The variable domain in full, with the rest retrieved from reference TRBV11-3 and TRBJ2-5, is EAGVVQSPRYKIIEKKQPVAFWCNPISGHNTLYWYLQNLGQGPELLIRYENEEAVDDSQLPKDRFSAERLKGVDSTLKIQPAELGDSAVYLCASSLGSGSQETQYFGPGTRLLVL.

A word on this clone: Distinct nucleotide sequences in the sample also encode this CDR3. The rearrangement uses TRBV6-1 and TRBJ2-5; 9 nucleotides match TRBD1. The J segment lost 5 bases and the V segment lost 3 bases, leaving 4 bases of the junction unmatched. This CDR3 is built from 14 residues. Germline assignment: CDR1 MNHNS and CDR2 SASEGT. This chain's CDR3 is CASSEGQGGETQYF. As DNA, the CDR3 is TGTGCCAGCAGTGAGGGACAGGGAGGCGAGACCCAGTACTTC.

The rearrangement joins TRBV5-5 to TRBJ1-4; D is perhaps TRBD1 (5 bases). V was shortened by 2 bases and J by 0 bases, with 20 bases between the two germline ends. CDR1 is SGHKS, CDR2 YYEKEE, per germline (reference sequence). This CDR3 is 19 amino acids long. The CDR3 sequence: CASSLIETGATATNEKLFF. The CDR3 nucleotides read TGTGCCAGCAGCTTAATCGAAACAGGAGCTACGGCAACTAATGAAAAACTGTTTTTT.

As regards this clone: The sample has other DNA sequences that encode this CDR3 too. The rearrangement joins TRBV18 to TRBJ1-2; 7 nucleotides agree with TRBD1. CDR3 size: 14 residues. Germline V gene sequence: CDR1 KGHSH, CDR2 LQKENI. The V gene end was trimmed by 3 bases and the J gene end by 2 bases; junction bases not matched to a gene: 3. The CDR3 bases are TGTGCCAGCTCACCGGGACAGCAAAACTATGGCTACACCTTC. Residues: CASSPGQQNYGYTF.

The chain employs TRBV28 and TRBJ1-4, with a tentative D call TRBD1 (5 bases). There are 12 residues in the CDR3. CDR1 and CDR2 (germline): MDHEN, SYDVKM. The V gene lost 5 bases and the J gene lost 8 bases, with 9 bases spanning the gap. DNA of the CDR3: TGTGCCAGCAGTCCGACAGTGGAAAAACTGTTTTTT. Encoded protein: CASSPTVEKLFF.

The chain couples TRBV6-6 to TRBJ2-3, with D perhaps matching TRBD2 (6 bases). The CDR3 runs to 13 residues. Looked up from germline, CDR1 is MNHNY and CDR2 is SVGAGI (reference sequence). V was clipped by 4 bases and J by 1 base, with 6 bases between them. CDR3 sequence (DNA): TGTGCCAGCAGTTCTAGCGGCACAGATACGCAGTATTTT. Its translation is CASSSSGTDTQYF.

Worth noting for this clone: Other nucleotide sequences from this sample produce the same CDR3. J is TRBJ2-3 and V is TRBV2; the match to TRBD1 covers 7 bases. The CDR3 has 14 amino acids. CDR1 SNHLY and CDR2 FYNNEI come from the germline V gene. The V gene end was trimmed by 6 bases and the J gene end by 2 bases; junction bases not matched to a gene: 5. The CDR3 nucleotides read TGTGCCAGCAGAGAACAGGGGCCCACAGATACGCAGTATTTT. This translates into CASREQGPTDTQYF.

The chain joins TRBV28 to TRBJ2-7; TRBD2 aligns across 7 bases. CDR3 length: 14 amino acids. Unmatched junction bases numbered 8, after V lost 8 bases and J lost 1 base. CDR1 and CDR2 (germline): MDHEN, SYDVKM. The CDR3 bases are TGTGCCAGCCAGAGCGGGACCTTTTCCTACGAGCAGTACTTC. This codes for CASQSGTFSYEQYF.